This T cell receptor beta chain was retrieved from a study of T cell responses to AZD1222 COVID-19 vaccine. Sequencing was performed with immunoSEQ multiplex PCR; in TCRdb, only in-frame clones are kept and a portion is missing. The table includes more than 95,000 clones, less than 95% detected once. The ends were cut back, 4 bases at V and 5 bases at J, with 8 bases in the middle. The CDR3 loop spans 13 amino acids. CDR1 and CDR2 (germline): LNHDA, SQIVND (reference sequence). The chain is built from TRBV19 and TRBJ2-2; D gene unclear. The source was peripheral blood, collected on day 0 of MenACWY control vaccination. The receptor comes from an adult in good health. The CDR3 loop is CASSSWVTGELFF. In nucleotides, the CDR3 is TGTGCCAGTAGTAGTTGGGTTACCGGGGAGCTGTTTTTT. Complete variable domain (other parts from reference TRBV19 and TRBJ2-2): DGGITQSPKYLFRKEGQNVTLSCEQNLNHDAMYWYRQDPGQGLRLIYYSQIVNDFQKGDIAEGYSVSREKKESFPLTVTSAQKNPTAFYLCASSSWVTGELFFGEGSRLTVL.